Shown below are 8 T cell receptor beta chains from a single sample sequenced in a study of cytomegalovirus exposure and HLA in healthy donors. TCRdb's copy holds only in-frame clones and misses some; the assay was immunoSEQ multiplex PCR. The sample gives about 200,000 clones, roughly 81% of which show up once; 0.95% to 1.5% is in the top ten. The material sequenced was PBMCs. These receptor sequences come from a woman in her 30s in good health and CMV-seronegative.

The rearrangement links TRBV7-9 to TRBJ1-2, with TRBD1 matching 8 bases. The germline CDR1 and CDR2 sequences are SEHNR and FQNEAQ (reference sequence). CDR3 length: 19 residues. The junction had 18 bases not matched to a gene; V was cut back by 1 base and J by 5 bases. CDR3 residues: CASSLDSRTGPLGLYGYTF. The CDR3 DNA follows: TGTGCCAGCAGCTTAGATTCCCGGACAGGGCCCTTGGGGCTATATGGCTACACCTTC.

V gene TRBV9 combines with J gene TRBJ2-2; 8 nucleotides agree with TRBD2. The CDR3 sequence is 17 residues long. Germline V gene data show CDR1 as SGDLS and CDR2 as YYNGEE. V shed 1 base and J 4 bases; nucleotides not matched to a gene: 9. CDR3 sequence reads: CASSVTALAGGTGELFF. As DNA, the CDR3 is TGTGCCAGCAGCGTAACCGCCTTGGCGGGGGGCACCGGGGAGCTGTTTTTT.

V is TRBV5-1 and J is TRBJ2-1; 10 nucleotides match TRBD2. Per germline, CDR1 SGHRS and CDR2 YFSETQ. Losses at the gene ends were 0 bases for V and 6 bases for J; bases not matched to a gene: 6. The CDR3 sequence is 16 residues long. The CDR3 sequence: CASSLATGLASNEQFF. The CDR3 DNA is TGCGCCAGCAGCTTGGCCACGGGACTAGCGAGCAATGAGCAGTTCTTC.

V is TRBV6-1 and J is TRBJ2-1; D remains unclear. The CDR3 is 8 residues long. The germline V gene has CDR1 MNHNS and CDR2 SASEGT. Trimming shortened V by 6 bases and J by 12 bases, and 3 bases separated the two germline ends. As DNA, the CDR3 is TGTGCCAGCAGGGCGCAGTTCTTC. Protein product: CASRAQFF.

The chain carries TRBV6-5 and TRBJ2-5, with TRBD1 matching 9 bases. The J segment lost 5 bases and the V segment lost 6 bases, leaving 10 bases of the junction unmatched. The CDR3 is 15 amino acids. Looked up from germline, CDR1 is MNHEY and CDR2 is SVGAGI. This CDR3 is CASRMPGQGTETQYF. In DNA form, the CDR3 reads TGTGCCAGCAGGATGCCGGGACAGGGAACGGAGACCCAGTACTTC.

The chain has TRBV2 and TRBJ2-1, with TRBD2 matching over 9 bases. J lost 6 bases, V lost 4 bases, and 7 bases had no gene match. The CDR3 is made up of 15 amino acids. Germline CDR1 SNHLY, CDR2 FYNNEI. CDR3 DNA sequence: TGTGCCAGCAGTGCGGGTAGCGGGGGACCCAATGAGCAGTTCTTC. Translation: CASSAGSGGPNEQFF.

The chain links TRBV4-1 to TRBJ1-2, with D possibly being TRBD1 (5 bases). The CDR3 runs 16 residues. From germline, CDR1 is MGHRA and CDR2 YSYEKL. V lost 6 bases and J lost 5, with 22 bases in between. CDR3 bases: TGCGCCAGCAGGATTACCCCCCGGGAACGGGGGTATGGCTACACCTTC. Amino acids: CASRITPRERGYGYTF.

The chain has TRBV18 and TRBJ2-4; 8 nucleotides agree with TRBD1. This CDR3 contains 16 residues. Germline CDR1 KGHSH, CDR2 LQKENI. Trimming removed 2 bases from V and 2 bases from J; junction bases left unmatched: 5. The CDR3 nucleotides are TGTGCCAGCTCACCAGGACAGGGATTTTCCAAAAACATTCAGTACTTC. It yields the protein CASSPGQGFSKNIQYF.